These 24 T cell receptor beta chains were all obtained from the same sample, sequenced in a study of shared clonotypes between healthy human individuals. Assay used: immunoSEQ multiplex PCR; TCRdb lists only in-frame clones, some missing. The sample consists of about 2.3 million clones, less than 95% of them appearing once. The sample comprised naive CD4+ T cells from PBMCs. Subset described: CD45RA+ positively selected. Receptors were obtained from a man between 18 and 35 years old in good health. Some clones in this sample may be carry-over from other donors' samples.

The chain has TRBV5-1 and TRBJ2-3; 7 bases agree with TRBD1. CDR3 size: 14 residues. CDR1 SGHRS and CDR2 YFSETQ come from the germline V gene. Trimming at V came to 5 bases and at J to 2 bases, leaving 5 bases not matched to a gene. The CDR3 here is CASRQGFATDTQYF. The CDR3 DNA follows: TGCGCCAGCAGACAGGGGTTCGCCACAGATACGCAGTATTTT.

The V call is TRBV9, the J call TRBJ2-7; TRBD2 aligns across 11 bases. Losses at the gene ends were 4 bases for V and 3 bases for J; bases not matched to a gene: 15. Germline lookup yields CDR1 SGDLS and CDR2 YYNGEE. The length of the CDR3 is 18 residues. The CDR3 sequence: CASSPRDSGRALVYEQYF. CDR3 nucleotides: TGTGCCAGCAGCCCCCGGGATAGCGGGAGGGCCTTGGTCTACGAGCAGTACTTC.

The genes are TRBV6-1 and TRBJ2-1; perhaps TRBD1 as D (7 bases). V was trimmed by 8 bases and J by 8 bases, leaving 16 bases between them. The CDR3 runs to 13 residues. CDR1 is MNHNS, CDR2 SASEGT, per germline. In DNA, the CDR3 is TGTGCCAGCGGTCGGCAGGGGGGATATGAGCAGTTCTTC. Amino acid sequence: CASGRQGGYEQFF.

The V call is TRBV11-1, the J call TRBJ2-1, with 10 bases fitting TRBD2. V lost 0 bases and J lost 7; bases outside the gene matches: 3. Looked up from germline, CDR1 is SGHAT and CDR2 is FQDESV (reference sequence). The CDR3 sequence is 15 residues long. As DNA, the CDR3 is TGTGCCAGCAGCTTAGCTACTAGCGGGGAGAATGAGCAGTTCTTC. Translating gives CASSLATSGENEQFF. The complete variable domain, with remaining parts taken from reference TRBV11-1 and TRBJ2-1, reads EAEVAQSPRYKITEKSQAVAFWCDPISGHATLYWYRQILGQGPELLVQFQDESVVDDSQLPKDRFSAERLKGVDSTLKIQPAELGDSAMYLCASSLATSGENEQFFGPGTRLTVL.

This chain links TRBV11-2 with TRBJ2-5; 8 nucleotides line up with TRBD2. The CDR3 loop spans 19 amino acids. CDR1 SGHAT and CDR2 FQNNGV come from the germline V gene. J gave up 2 bases and V 5 bases, and 19 bases lay outside the gene matches. The CDR3 reads CASSPRGTFGLAVQETQYF. In nucleotides, the CDR3 is TGTGCCAGCAGCCCACGGGGGACATTCGGACTAGCAGTACAAGAGACCCAGTACTTC.

The chain recombines TRBV5-1 with TRBJ2-7; D is possibly TRBD2 (5 bases). Trimming took 4 bases from V and 0 from J, leaving 14 bases between them. CDR1 is SGHRS, CDR2 YFSETQ, per germline. This CDR3 is built from 15 residues. The CDR3: CASSRETTSSYEQYF. In nucleotides, the CDR3 is TGCGCCAGCAGCAGGGAGACAACGAGCTCCTACGAGCAGTACTTC. Full variable domain (rest looked up from reference TRBV5-1 and TRBJ2-7): KAGVTQTPRYLIKTRGQQVTLSCSPISGHRSVSWYQQTPGQGLQFLFEYFSETQRNKGNFPGRFSGRQFSNSRSEMNVSTLELGDSALYLCASSRETTSSYEQYFGPGTRLTVT.

About this clone: Other DNA sequences in this sample translate to the same CDR3. The genes are TRBV5-1 and TRBJ2-7; TRBD1 might be the D (5 bases). The ends were cut back, 0 bases at V and 6 bases at J, with 7 bases in the middle. The germline gives CDR1 SGHRS, CDR2 YFSETQ. The CDR3 contains 12 residues. The CDR3 nucleotides read TGCGCCAGCAGCTTGGTAGGGGCCGAGCAGTACTTC. Amino acid sequence: CASSLVGAEQYF.

J is TRBJ1-4 and V is TRBV27; 7 nucleotides match TRBD1. Germline V lookup: CDR1 MNHEY, CDR2 SMNVEV (reference sequence). The length of the CDR3 is 15 residues. V shed 7 bases and J 3 bases; nucleotides not matched to a gene: 8. Here the CDR3 reads CASTDRRWANEKLFF. DNA for the CDR3: TGTGCCAGCACGGACAGGCGGTGGGCTAATGAAAAACTGTTTTTT.

The rearrangement links TRBV5-5 to TRBJ1-1, with D possibly being TRBD1 (6 bases). The CDR3 sequence is 13 residues long. CDR1 is SGHKS and CDR2 is YYEKEE in the germline V gene (reference sequence). V was clipped by 4 bases and J by 7 bases, with 14 bases between them. CDR3 sequence reads: CASSKPGQDEAFF. The CDR3 DNA follows: TGTGCCAGCAGCAAACCGGGACAAGATGAAGCTTTCTTT.

The rearrangement links TRBV4-3 to TRBJ2-2; D unclear. The CDR3 sequence is 17 residues long. CDR1 is LGHNA, CDR2 YSLEER, per germline. Trimming shortened V by 0 bases and J by 1 base, and 12 bases separated the two germline ends. CDR3 sequence: CASSQDPAVGNTGELFF. CDR3 nucleotide sequence: TGCGCCAGCAGCCAAGATCCGGCAGTGGGGAACACCGGGGAGCTGTTTTTT.

The chain links TRBV7-9 to TRBJ2-1, with no clear D. The V and J ends lost 5 bases and 8 bases respectively, with 10 bases between them. The CDR3 loop spans 12 amino acids. Germline assignment: CDR1 SEHNR and CDR2 FQNEAQ (reference sequence). The CDR3 DNA sequence: TGTGCCAGCAGCACCGTGGGCGATGAGCAGTTCTTC. Translation gives CASSTVGDEQFF.

This clone has just one count. The chain links TRBV7-9 to TRBJ2-3; no clear D. Trimming took 0 bases from V and 2 from J, leaving 9 bases between them. CDR3 length equals 15 residues. In germline, CDR1 is SEHNR, CDR2 FQNEAQ (reference sequence). The CDR3 coding sequence is TGTGCCAGCAGCTTAGCACTGGGATTCACAGATACGCAGTATTTT. This sequence encodes CASSLALGFTDTQYF.

This chain uses TRBV29-1 with TRBJ2-1; the D call may be TRBD1 or TRBD2 (5 bases each). The CDR3 covers 12 residues. The germline V and J ends were trimmed by 5 bases and 6 bases, with 11 bases remaining between them. Germline V gives CDR1 SQVTM, CDR2 ANQGSEA. The DNA of the CDR3 is TGCAGCGTTCCGAGGGGTTCCAATGAGCAGTTCTTC. Translating gives CSVPRGSNEQFF.

The chain employs TRBV11-3 and TRBJ2-3, with D hard to call. The CDR3 consists of 15 residues. Germline CDR1 SGHNT, CDR2 YENEEA. V dropped 4 bases and J dropped 6 bases, with 17 bases sitting between them. The CDR3 DNA is TGTGCCAGCAGCTCAGCCGCTGGTACCACGGATACGCAGTATTTT. It yields the protein CASSSAAGTTDTQYF.

CDR3 loop: CASSLPGKAVPNTGELFF. The CDR3 nucleotides read TGTGCCAGCAGCTTACCCGGTAAGGCGGTGCCGAACACCGGGGAGCTGTTTTTT. This chain connects TRBV9 to TRBJ2-2; no reliable D call. CDR3 length: 18 residues. Trimming pared 4 bases from V and 0 bases from J, leaving 19 bases between. From germline, CDR1 is SGDLS and CDR2 YYNGEE.

This sequence joins TRBV2 and TRBJ2-1, with D possibly TRBD2 on 5 matching bases. The germline V and J ends were trimmed by 2 bases and 8 bases, with 19 bases remaining between them. This CDR3 spans 16 amino acids. The germline V gene encodes CDR1 SNHLY and CDR2 FYNNEI. The CDR3 reads CASSENGESSMDEQFF. Written as DNA, the CDR3 is TGTGCCAGCAGTGAAAACGGGGAGAGTTCGATGGATGAGCAGTTCTTC.

The rearrangement joins TRBV6-5 to TRBJ1-1; 9 bases are a match to TRBD1. The CDR3 totals 13 residues. Germline-derived CDR1 and CDR2 are MNHEY and SVGAGI. V gave up 2 bases and J gave up 11 bases; unmatched junction bases: 6. The CDR3: CASSYLGQGGAFF. In DNA form, the CDR3 reads TGTGCCAGCAGTTACCTGGGACAGGGAGGGGCTTTCTTT.

With regard to this clone: Distinct nucleotide sequences in the sample also encode this CDR3. This sequence joins TRBV7-9 and TRBJ2-5, with TRBD1 matching over 7 bases. CDR3 length: 13 amino acids. CDR1 and CDR2 from the germline V gene are SEHNR and FQNEAQ (reference sequence). V dropped 5 bases and J dropped 4; count of bases not matched to a gene: 4. CDR3 coding DNA: TGTGCCAGCAGCCTGACAGGGACAGAGACCCAGTACTTC. It translates to CASSLTGTETQYF.

A note on this clone: Other DNA sequences within the sample encode an identical CDR3. The CDR3 spells CAWSVGQGYGYTF. CDR3 nucleotide sequence: TGTGCCTGGAGTGTGGGGCAAGGCTATGGCTACACCTTC. The V and J genes are TRBV30 and TRBJ1-2, with D possibly matching TRBD1 (5 bases). This CDR3 region has 13 residues. The germline gives CDR1 GTSNPN, CDR2 SVGIG (reference sequence). V lost 0 bases and J lost 4, with 9 bases in between.

The chain carries TRBV5-1 and TRBJ2-1; perhaps TRBD2 as D (6 bases). Per the germline V gene, CDR1 is SGHRS and CDR2 is YFSETQ. Trimming removed 0 bases at V and 8 bases at J, with 12 bases between. This CDR3 comprises 14 residues. The CDR3 DNA follows: TGCGCCAGCAGCTTGGCGGGAGCAATCGATGAGCAGTTCTTC. The encoded protein is CASSLAGAIDEQFF.

The chain is built from TRBV28 and TRBJ1-2; 7 nucleotides line up with TRBD1. The J segment lost 4 bases and the V segment lost 8 bases, leaving 7 bases of the junction unmatched. Germline V gene sequence: CDR1 MDHEN, CDR2 SYDVKM. The CDR3 is 13 residues long. The chain's CDR3 is CASLGGAGYGYTF. The CDR3 coding sequence is TGTGCCAGCCTAGGGGGCGCGGGCTATGGCTACACCTTC.

A single count supports this clone. The same CDR3 is also encoded by other DNA sequences in this sample. V and J are TRBV11-2 and TRBJ1-5; TRBD1 agrees at 8 bases. The CDR3 is made up of 15 amino acids. The germline CDR1 and CDR2 sequences are SGHAT and FQNNGV. J gave up 0 bases and V 5 bases, and 3 bases lay outside the gene matches. CDR3 nucleotides: TGTGCCAGCAGCCTCGGACAGGGTAGCAATCAGCCCCAGCATTTT. It yields the protein CASSLGQGSNQPQHF.

The chain carries TRBV9 and TRBJ1-2; D unclear. Germline V gene sequence: CDR1 SGDLS, CDR2 YYNGEE. V lost 0 bases, J lost 2 bases, and 11 bases lay in between. The CDR3 is 15 residues long. The CDR3 coding sequence is TGTGCCAGCAGCGTAGGGCCATCCCTAAACTATGGCTACACCTTC. Translation: CASSVGPSLNYGYTF. The full variable domain, in which reference TRBV9 and TRBJ1-2 provide the parts outside the CDR3, is DSGVTQTPKHLITATGQRVTLRCSPRSGDLSVYWYQQSLDQGLQFLIQYYNGEERAKGNILERFSAQQFPDLHSELNLSSLELGDSALYFCASSVGPSLNYGYTFGSGTRLTVV.

This clone was seen a single time. The identical CDR3 is also encoded by other nucleotide sequences in the sample. The chain employs TRBV28 and TRBJ2-5, with a weak D call TRBD2 (7 bases). CDR1 and CDR2 from the germline V gene are MDHEN and SYDVKM. There are 14 residues in the CDR3. Trimming cost V 3 bases and J 5 bases, with 13 bases left between them. In DNA, the CDR3 is TGTGCCAGCAGTTTTGGGGGGGGCCGGGAGACCCAGTACTTC. Protein: CASSFGGGRETQYF. Using reference TRBV28 and TRBJ2-5 for the parts outside the CDR3, the full variable domain is DVKVTQSSRYLVKRTGEKVFLECVQDMDHENMFWYRQDPGLGLRLIYFSYDVKMKEKGDIPEGYSVSREKKERFSLILESASTNQTSMYLCASSFGGGRETQYFGPGTRLLVL.